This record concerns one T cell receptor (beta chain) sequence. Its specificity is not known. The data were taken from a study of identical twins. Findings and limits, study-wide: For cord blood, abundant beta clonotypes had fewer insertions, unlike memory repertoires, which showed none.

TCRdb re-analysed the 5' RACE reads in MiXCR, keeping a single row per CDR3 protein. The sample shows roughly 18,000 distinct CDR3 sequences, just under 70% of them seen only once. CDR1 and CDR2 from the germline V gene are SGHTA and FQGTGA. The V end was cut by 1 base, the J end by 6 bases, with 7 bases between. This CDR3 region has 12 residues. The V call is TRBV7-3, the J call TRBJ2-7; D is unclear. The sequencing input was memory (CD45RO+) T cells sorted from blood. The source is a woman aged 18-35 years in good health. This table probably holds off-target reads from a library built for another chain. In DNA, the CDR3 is TGTGCCAGCAGCTTAAACTCGGGCGAGCAGTACTTC. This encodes CASSLNSGEQYF.